This T cell receptor (beta chain) was identified in a study of blood T cell repertoires in COVID-19. This table comes from immunoSEQ multiplex PCR, and its TCRdb copy is limited to in-frame clones, with some not included. The table includes more than 95,000 clones, around 80% detected once. CDR3 length equals 13 residues. The germline gives CDR1 SQVTM, CDR2 ANQGSEA. The J segment lost 3 bases and the V segment lost 5 bases, leaving 2 bases of the junction unmatched. V and J are TRBV29-1 and TRBJ2-2, with 8 bases matching TRBD1. The sequence was collected from a woman aged 45-65 years with acute or convalescent COVID-19. The sequenced sample was peripheral blood. CDR3 amino acids: CSVRQGYTGELFF. In nucleotides, the CDR3 is TGCAGCGTTCGACAGGGGTACACCGGGGAGCTGTTTTTT.